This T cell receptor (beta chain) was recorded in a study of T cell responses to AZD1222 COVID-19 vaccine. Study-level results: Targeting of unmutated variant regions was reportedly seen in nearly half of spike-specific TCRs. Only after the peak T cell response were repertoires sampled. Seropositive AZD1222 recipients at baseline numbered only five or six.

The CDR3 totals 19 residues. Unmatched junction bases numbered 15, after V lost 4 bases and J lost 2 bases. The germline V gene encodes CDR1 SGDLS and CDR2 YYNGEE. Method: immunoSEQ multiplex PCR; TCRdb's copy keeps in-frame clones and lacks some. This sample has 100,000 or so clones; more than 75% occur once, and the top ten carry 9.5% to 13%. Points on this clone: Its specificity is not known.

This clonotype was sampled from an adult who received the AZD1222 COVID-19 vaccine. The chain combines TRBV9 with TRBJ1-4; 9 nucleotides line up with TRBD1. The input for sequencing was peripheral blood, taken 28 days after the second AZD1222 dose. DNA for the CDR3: TGTGCCAGCAGCCCCCGTCCCGGGACAGGGTTAGTGACTAATGAAAAACTGTTTTTT. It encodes CASSPRPGTGLVTNEKLFF.